The T cell receptor beta chain described here comes from a study of cytomegalovirus exposure and HLA in healthy donors. V trimming: 6 bases; J trimming: 4 bases; junction bases outside the gene matches: 6. Per germline, CDR1 MNHNS and CDR2 SASEGT. There are 15 residues in the CDR3. In the PCR, 60 Vbeta and 13 Jbeta primers were used. Generated by immunoSEQ multiplex PCR, the TCRdb table keeps only in-frame clones and is missing some. The data hold 95,000 to 150,000 clones, with around 63% observed a single time. Source material: PBMCs. The rearrangement joins TRBV6-1 to TRBJ2-7, with 13 positions matching TRBD2. The TCR originated in a man aged 35 to 55 in good health and CMV-seropositive. The chain's CDR3 is CASRQLAGGWYEQYF. The CDR3 coding sequence is TGTGCCAGCAGGCAACTAGCGGGAGGGTGGTACGAGCAGTACTTC.